This T cell receptor (beta chain) was profiled in a study of OX40 agonist ivuxolimab in advanced cancers. This clone occurred once. The CDR3 runs 16 residues. V shed 2 bases, J shed 0 bases, and the junction held 4 bases outside the gene matches. CDR1 SGDLS and CDR2 YYNGEE come from the germline V gene. Data came from immunoSEQ multiplex PCR; TCRdb stores just in-frame clones and leaves some out. The table has around 110,000 clones, over 85% seen once. The receptor's source is an adult with an advanced solid tumor such as melanoma, head and neck, liver or kidney cancer. This chain joins TRBV9 and TRBJ1-4; 7 bases line up with TRBD1. The sample here was CD4+ or CD8+ T cells sorted from blood, taken in a trial of the OX40 agonist ivuxolimab. The CDR3 here is CASSVGTDATNEKLFF. CDR3 bases: TGTGCCAGCAGCGTCGGGACAGATGCAACTAATGAAAAACTGTTTTTT.